A single sample is the source of the 28 T cell receptor beta chains below, sequenced in a study of T cell repertoires in cytomegalovirus infection. MiXCR was run by TCRdb on the reads, yielding one entry per CDR3 protein. This repertoire shows about 63,000 distinct CDR3 sequences, roughly a fifth found once; its top ten account for roughly two thirds. These receptors have no known antigen. The sample was CD8+ T cells from cultured PBMCs, taken from culture after CMV antigen stimulation. Receptors were obtained from a human donor in good health (CMV status not recorded). Some clones in this sample may be carry-over from other donors' samples.

This clonotype was counted only a few times. The chain combines TRBV11-2 with TRBJ1-1, with D perhaps matching TRBD1 (5 bases). Trimming stripped 0 bases from V and 0 bases from J, with 14 bases between. CDR3 length equals 17 residues. The V gene's germline CDR1 is SGHAT and CDR2 FQNNGV. The CDR3 region has the DNA TGTGCCAGCAGCTTAGATGCCTCAGGGTCCATGAACACTGAAGCTTTCTTT. Amino acids: CASSLDASGSMNTEAFF.

CDR3 region: CASTSDRGGNQPQHF. The CDR3 region has the DNA TGTGCCAGCACCTCGGACAGGGGAGGCAATCAGCCCCAGCATTTT. The V gene is TRBV6-5, the J gene TRBJ1-5, with TRBD1 identical over 9 bases. CDR3 length: 15 amino acids. Losses at the gene ends were 7 bases for V and 2 bases for J; bases not matched to a gene: 6. Germline values: CDR1 MNHEY, CDR2 SVGAGI.

The table lists this clonotype with a few counts. The CDR3 DNA sequence: TGCAGTGCTAGAGAACAAGATAGGGGGGACACCGGGGAGCTGTTTTTT. Protein: CSAREQDRGDTGELFF. This rearrangement joins TRBV20-1 to TRBJ2-2; D is possibly TRBD1 or TRBD2 (6 bases each). Germline-derived CDR1 and CDR2 are DFQATT and SNEGSKA (reference sequence). The CDR3 extends over 16 amino acids. V was shortened by 0 bases and J by 3 bases, with 14 bases between the two germline ends.

As regards this clonotype: This may arise from a read error, as a much more abundant clone is one base away. V gene TRBV27 combines with J gene TRBJ1-6; D remains unclear. Germline-derived CDR1 and CDR2 are MNHEY and SMNVEV (reference sequence). The CDR3 totals 16 residues. Between the trimmed V and J ends, which lost 5 bases and 6 bases, there was a span of 17 bases. The CDR3 loop reads CASSPRTSMTNSPLHF. CDR3 nucleotides: TGTGCCAGCAGTCCGCGGACGAGTATGACTAATTCACCCCTCCACTTT.

This clonotype was seen once. This rearrangement joins TRBV29-1 to TRBJ1-1; perhaps TRBD1 as D (5 bases). Trimming pared 1 base from V and 6 bases from J, leaving 9 bases between. The germline V gene encodes CDR1 SQVTM and CDR2 ANQGSEA. CDR3 length equals 12 residues. The CDR3 coding sequence is TGCAGCGTTGAAGGCGACAGTCCTGAAGCTTTCTTT. It specifies CSVEGDSPEAFF.

This clonotype occurred a few times. The V call is TRBV7-8, the J call TRBJ1-2; D is perhaps TRBD1 (5 bases). The CDR3 has 14 amino acids. Trimming stripped 3 bases from V and 4 bases from J, with 12 bases between. Germline V gene sequence: CDR1 SGHVS, CDR2 FQNEAQ. The CDR3 bases are TGTGCCAGCAGCTTGAATTCAGGGTCCTATGGCTACACCTTC. It encodes CASSLNSGSYGYTF.

This clonotype has more than one count but fewer than ten. J is TRBJ2-2 and V is TRBV6-1; no clear D. This CDR3 has 10 amino acids. The germline V gene encodes CDR1 MNHNS and CDR2 SASEGT. Here the CDR3 DNA reads TGTGCTACTAAGAGCGGGGAGCTGTTTTTT. This codes for CATKSGELFF.

This clonotype was counted only a few times. This sequence joins TRBV20-1 and TRBJ2-5, with a possible D match to TRBD2 (6 bases). The germline V gene has CDR1 DFQATT and CDR2 SNEGSKA (reference sequence). Trimming left V 2 bases short and J 4 bases short, with 17 bases between. The CDR3 has 15 amino acids. The CDR3 protein is CSARPFREVRETQYF. CDR3 coding DNA: TGCAGTGCTAGACCCTTCAGGGAGGTACGAGAGACCCAGTACTTC.

The chain is built from TRBV7-2 and TRBJ1-2; D is undetermined. Between the trimmed V and J ends, which lost 3 bases and 4 bases, there was a span of 21 bases. The CDR3 extends over 17 amino acids. CDR1 and CDR2 from the germline V gene are SGHTA and FQGNSA. CDR3 DNA sequence: TGTGCCAGCAGCTTGGTCCTGGTAGGGCCGCAGCGCTATGGCTACACCTTC. Its protein is CASSLVLVGPQRYGYTF. Together with reference TRBV7-2 and TRBJ1-2, the CDR3 gives the full variable domain: GAGVSQSPSNKVTEKGKDVELRCDPISGHTALYWYRQSLGQGLEFLIYFQGNSAPDKSGLPSDRFSAERTGGSVSTLTIQRTQQEDSAVYLCASSLVLVGPQRYGYTFGSGTRLTVV.

This rearrangement joins TRBV4-3 to TRBJ2-1; D is ambiguous. The V end was cut by 1 base, the J end by 3 bases, with 10 bases between. CDR3 size: 15 residues. Germline V gene data show CDR1 as LGHNA and CDR2 as YSLEER. DNA for the CDR3: TGCGCCAGCAGCCAAGCAGTGAACTACTACAATGAGCAGTTCTTC. This codes for CASSQAVNYYNEQFF.

The V gene is TRBV20-1, the J gene TRBJ1-1; D call uncertain. The CDR3 has 13 amino acids. Germline V CDR1 and CDR2: DFQATT, SNEGSKA (reference sequence). Trimming took off 5 bases at V and 8 bases at J, with 18 bases between the two ends. The CDR3 sequence is CSAQTRPKTEAFF. CDR3 coding DNA: TGCAGTGCTCAGACTCGACCGAAGACCGAAGCTTTCTTT.

This clonotype was seen a few times. This chain uses TRBV27 with TRBJ1-5, with D perhaps matching TRBD1 (5 bases). Germline CDR1 MNHEY, CDR2 SMNVEV (reference sequence). Trimming pared 1 base from V and 6 bases from J, leaving 10 bases between. CDR3 length: 14 amino acids. The CDR3 region has the DNA TGTGCCAGCAGTTTATATGGGGCTACTCAGCCCCAGCATTTT. It yields the protein CASSLYGATQPQHF.

This clonotype was observed a handful of times. This sequence joins TRBV4-3 and TRBJ1-6, with D uncertain. V lost 0 bases to trimming and J lost 8 bases, with 14 bases between them. The CDR3 length is 16 residues. Per germline, CDR1 LGHNA and CDR2 YSLEER. CDR3 loop: CASSQDPGAEYSPLHF. As DNA, the CDR3 is TGCGCCAGCAGCCAAGATCCGGGAGCGGAGTATTCACCCCTCCACTTT.

This clonotype came up a few times. The chain joins TRBV12-3 or TRBV12-4 to TRBJ2-3, with 9 bases fitting TRBD2. The ends lost 4 bases at V and 7 bases at J; junction bases unmatched: 6. This CDR3 region has 14 residues. In DNA form, the CDR3 reads TGTGCCAGCAGTTCATCTAGCGGGGCCCATACGCAGTATTTT. Its translation: CASSSSSGAHTQYF.

This clonotype was detected only a few times. The CDR3 bases are TGCGCCAGCAGCCACGATGGAGGTCAAGAGACCCAGTACTTC. As protein: CASSHDGGQETQYF. The chain combines TRBV5-1 with TRBJ2-5; perhaps TRBD2 as D (5 bases). This CDR3 has 14 amino acids. Germline V gene sequence: CDR1 SGHRS, CDR2 YFSETQ. Trimming took 4 bases from V and 2 from J, leaving 12 bases between them.

This clonotype has at least ten counts. This chain links TRBV7-2 with TRBJ2-7, with D tentatively TRBD1 or TRBD2 (6 bases each). Germline lookup yields CDR1 SGHTA and CDR2 FQGNSA. Trimming left V 5 bases short and J 2 bases short, with 28 bases between. The CDR3 sequence is 19 residues long. DNA of the CDR3: TGTGCCAGCAGCCCAGAGGGGGGAAGGTTTTATGCCCAAACCTACGAGCAGTACTTC. The encoded protein is CASSPEGGRFYAQTYEQYF.

The chain carries TRBV7-9 and TRBJ2-1, with a weak D call TRBD1 (6 bases). V was pared by 6 bases and J by 10 bases, with 19 bases between. The V gene's germline CDR1 is SEHNR and CDR2 FQNEAQ (reference sequence). CDR3 length equals 14 residues. CDR3 loop: CASRTGHGFREQFF. DNA for the CDR3: TGTGCCAGCAGGACGGGACATGGTTTTCGGGAGCAGTTCTTC.

This chain links TRBV28 with TRBJ2-2; tentatively, D is TRBD1 (5 bases). This CDR3 is 13 amino acids long. Trimming left V 6 bases short and J 3 bases short, with 8 bases between. Germline CDR1 and CDR2: MDHEN and SYDVKM. CDR3: CASSQGYTGELFF. Written as DNA, the CDR3 is TGTGCCAGCAGCCAGGGATACACCGGGGAGCTGTTTTTT.

This clonotype was counted a few times. The chain uses TRBV6-5 and TRBJ1-1; D is unclear. CDR3 size: 17 residues. Germline V gene sequence: CDR1 MNHEY, CDR2 SVGAGI. Deletions cut 6 bases from V and 3 bases from J, with 23 bases between. The CDR3 loop is CASSYTDPRVLDTEAFF. The CDR3 region has the DNA TGTGCCAGCAGCTACACAGACCCGAGGGTACTCGACACTGAAGCTTTCTTT.

This clonotype was found a few times. The chain has TRBV7-3 and TRBJ2-7, with 7 bases fitting TRBD1. CDR3 length: 13 residues. Germline assignment: CDR1 SGHTA and CDR2 FQGTGA. V shed 5 bases and J 3 bases; nucleotides not matched to a gene: 4. The CDR3 is CASSVRQGYEQYF. DNA for the CDR3: TGTGCCAGCAGCGTGCGACAGGGCTACGAGCAGTACTTC.

This rearrangement joins TRBV10-3 to TRBJ1-2, with D hard to call. Germline CDR1 and CDR2: ENHRY and SYGVKD. The length of the CDR3 is 13 residues. V lost 0 bases to trimming and J lost 6 bases, with 8 bases between them. The CDR3 DNA reads as TGTGCCATCAGTGAGTCGCATGGGAATGGCTACACCTTC. Protein: CAISESHGNGYTF.

A few counts support this clonotype. This sequence joins TRBV6-6 and TRBJ1-5; D is perhaps TRBD1 (6 bases). The CDR3 is 18 residues long. Germline CDR1 and CDR2: MNHNY and SVGAGI (reference sequence). Trimming cost V 6 bases and J 3 bases, with 24 bases left between them. The CDR3 sequence: CASRFGTPREGHNQPQHF. CDR3 DNA: TGTGCCAGCAGGTTTGGGACACCTCGGGAAGGACACAATCAGCCCCAGCATTTT.

Regarding this clonotype: This may come from a read error, since a much larger clone is one base off. This chain links TRBV4-1 with TRBJ2-2; 7 bases match TRBD1. This CDR3 comprises 16 residues. V was clipped by 4 bases and J by 5 bases; unmatched bases: 10. The germline V gene encodes CDR1 MGHRA and CDR2 YSYEKL. This CDR3 reads CASSPLDRSGTGELFF. CDR3 sequence (DNA): TGCGCCAGCAGCCCCTTGGACAGGAGCGGTACCGGGGAGCTGTTTTTT.

Here the CDR3 reads CASSYSRGPHYYEQYF. The CDR3 bases are TGTGCCAGCAGTTACTCGAGGGGTCCCCACTACTACGAGCAGTACTTC. This sequence joins TRBV6-2 or TRBV6-3 and TRBJ2-7; D assignment may be TRBD1 or TRBD2 (5 bases each). Trimming took off 0 bases at V and 3 bases at J, with 15 bases between the two ends. CDR3 length: 16 amino acids. The V gene's germline CDR1 is MNHEY and CDR2 SVGEGT.

This clonotype was found a few times. This chain uses TRBV7-8 with TRBJ1-2; D is uncertain. Trimming left V 10 bases short and J 8 bases short, with 17 bases between. The V gene's germline CDR1 is SGHVS and CDR2 FQNEAQ. The CDR3 has 12 amino acids. CDR3 coding DNA: TGTGCCACCCGTGACCCGGCGAGGGGCTACACCTTC. Encoded protein: CATRDPARGYTF. Together with reference TRBV7-8 and TRBJ1-2, the CDR3 gives the full variable domain: GAGVSQSPRYKVAKRGQDVALRCDPISGHVSLFWYQQALGQGPEFLTYFQNEAQLDKSGLPSDRFFAERPEGSVSTLKIQRTQQEDSAVYLCATRDPARGYTFGSGTRLTVV.

V usage is TRBV27 and J usage is TRBJ1-2; TRBD1 is a possible D gene (6 bases). Trimming shortened V by 5 bases and J by 2 bases, and 12 bases separated the two germline ends. The germline gives CDR1 MNHEY, CDR2 SMNVEV (reference sequence). The CDR3 is 14 amino acids. Here the CDR3 DNA reads TGTGCCAGCAGTGCCGGACAGAACAACTATGGCTACACCTTC. Its protein product is CASSAGQNNYGYTF.

The CDR3 DNA reads as TGTGCCAGCAGCTTCGCCGGGACACACTATGGCTACACCTTC. Encoded protein: CASSFAGTHYGYTF. V and J are TRBV7-2 and TRBJ1-2; maybe TRBD1 (6 bases). Deletions cut 3 bases from V and 3 bases from J, with 11 bases between. Germline V gene data show CDR1 as SGHTA and CDR2 as FQGNSA. This CDR3 is built from 14 residues.

This clonotype was seen only a few times. The rearrangement joins TRBV7-2 to TRBJ2-2, with D perhaps TRBD1 (5 bases). Trimming pared 5 bases from V and 2 bases from J, leaving 9 bases between. The CDR3 spans 14 residues. Germline V gene lookup returns CDR1 SGHTA and CDR2 FQGNSA. CDR3 amino acids: CASSTTENTGELFF. CDR3 sequence (DNA): TGTGCCAGCAGCACGACAGAAAACACCGGGGAGCTGTTTTTT.